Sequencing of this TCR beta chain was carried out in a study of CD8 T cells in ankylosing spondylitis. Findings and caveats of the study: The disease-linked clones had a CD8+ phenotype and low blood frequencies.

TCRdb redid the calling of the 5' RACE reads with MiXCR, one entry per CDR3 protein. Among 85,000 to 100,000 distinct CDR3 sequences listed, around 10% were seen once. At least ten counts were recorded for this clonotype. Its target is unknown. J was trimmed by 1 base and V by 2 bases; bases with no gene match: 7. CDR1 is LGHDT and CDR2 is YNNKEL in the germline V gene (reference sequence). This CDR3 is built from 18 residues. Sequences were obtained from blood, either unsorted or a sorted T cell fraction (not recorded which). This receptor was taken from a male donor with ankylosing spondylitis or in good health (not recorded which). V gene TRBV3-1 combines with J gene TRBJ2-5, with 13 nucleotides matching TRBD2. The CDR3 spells CASSQNRLAGGSQETQYF. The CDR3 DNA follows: TGTGCCAGCAGCCAAAATAGACTAGCGGGGGGAAGCCAAGAGACCCAGTACTTC.